This T cell receptor (beta chain) was identified in a study of persistence of HIV-infected CD4 T cells. Cells were stimulated with overlapping HIV-1 Gag 15-mer peptides. Sorted nonresponding memory CD4+ T cells were CD40L-negative, CD69-negative, CD45RO-high. Donors were HIV-1-infected adults who began suppressive ART during chronic infection. V shed 4 bases and J shed 6 bases, with 11 bases lying between them. Germline V gives CDR1 SGHRS, CDR2 YFSETQ. The CDR3 length is 12 residues. The libraries were made with immunoSEQ version 4 in survey mode. Generated by immunoSEQ multiplex PCR, the TCRdb table keeps only in-frame clones and is missing some. Here the sample spans some 58,000 clones, about four fifths being singletons. In the case of this clone: What it binds is unknown. The same CDR3 also results from other DNA sequences found in this sample.

Material: CD4+ T cells sorted from PBMCs after 18-hour stimulation, obtained from a patient who received antiretroviral therapy. This TCR came from an adult man with HIV who was CMV-seropositive. J is TRBJ2-7 and V is TRBV5-1; a possible D gene is TRBD1 (5 bases). The CDR3 nucleotides are TGCGCCAGCAGCCCGCAGGGCGGCGAGCAGTACTTC. It is translated as CASSPQGGEQYF.